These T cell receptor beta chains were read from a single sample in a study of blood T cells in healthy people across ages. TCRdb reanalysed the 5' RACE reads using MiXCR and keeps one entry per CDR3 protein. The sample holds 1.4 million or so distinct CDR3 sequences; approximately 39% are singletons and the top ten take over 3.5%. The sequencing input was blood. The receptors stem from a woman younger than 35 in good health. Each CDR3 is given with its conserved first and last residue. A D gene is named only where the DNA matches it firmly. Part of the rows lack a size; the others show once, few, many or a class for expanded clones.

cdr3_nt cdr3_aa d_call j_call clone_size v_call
TGCAGTGCTAGAGGTGGGACAGGGGTTTATAATTCACCCCTCCACTTT CSARGGTGVYNSPLHF TRBD1 TRBJ1-6 - TRBV20-1
TGCAGTGCCCCGGGACAGATCTACAATGAGCAGTTCTTC CSAPGQIYNEQFF TRBD1 TRBJ2-1 few TRBV20-1
TGTGCCAGCAGCGTAGTTACAGTGAGTCCTTATGGCTACACCTTC CASSVVTVSPYGYTF - TRBJ1-2 few TRBV9
TGTGCCAGCAGCCCTATGGGACAAGGCTATGGCTACACCTTC CASSPMGQGYGYTF - TRBJ1-2 - TRBV7-9
TGCGCCAGCAGCCAAGAGGAACTAGCGAGAGAGTCCTACAATGAGCAGTTCTTC CASSQEELARESYNEQFF TRBD2 TRBJ2-1 few TRBV4-3
TGCGCCAGCAGCCAATTCCAGAGACGGAGGCCTAACTATGGCTACACCTTC CASSQFQRRRPNYGYTF - TRBJ1-2 - TRBV4-1
TGTGCCAGTAAAGGGCCACTTGGCACTGAAGCTTTCTTT CASKGPLGTEAFF - TRBJ1-1 few TRBV6-5
TGTGCCAGGGTCATTTTAGGACTTCAAAACTATGGCTACACCTTC CARVILGLQNYGYTF - TRBJ1-2 - TRBV25-1
TGTGCCAGTAGTATAGATGCCACGGGAGGAAGAGCTTTCTTT CASSIDATGGRAFF - TRBJ1-1 - TRBV19
TGTGCCAGCAGCTTAGGCTTAGCGGCCTGGGTGAACATTCAGTACTTC CASSLGLAAWVNIQYF - TRBJ2-4 few TRBV7-2
TGTGCCAGCAGCCAGCTTGATATCTACCACGAGCAGTACTTC CASSQLDIYHEQYF - TRBJ2-7 - TRBV14
TGCGCCAGCAGCTTGGAGCCGGACGGACTTTCCTACGTGCAGTACTTC CASSLEPDGLSYVQYF - TRBJ2-7 - TRBV5-1
TGTGCCAGCAGCCCTGACAGGGGGCAGAGGCCCCAGCATTTT CASSPDRGQRPQHF TRBD1 TRBJ1-5 few TRBV7-2
TGTGCCAGCTCCGGGAGCGGGGGTCTCACAGATACGCAGTATTTT CASSGSGGLTDTQYF TRBD2 TRBJ2-3 - TRBV9
TGCAGCGTTCTCAGTTGGAGGGCGAAGGGTACGTCTCCTCCTGACTATGGCTACACCTTC CSVLSWRAKGTSPPDYGYTF - TRBJ1-2 - TRBV29-1
TGTGCCAGCAGCTTAGAGGGACAGGGGTGGGAAAAACTGTTTTTT CASSLEGQGWEKLFF TRBD1 TRBJ1-4 few TRBV7-6